This is a list of T cell receptor beta chains from one sample in a study of blood T cells in healthy people across ages. TCRdb redid the calling of the 5' RACE reads with MiXCR, one entry per CDR3 protein. The sample has 700,000 to 950,000 distinct CDR3 sequences, 58% seen once; the top ten hold 22%. The sample was blood. The receptors were sampled from a man aged 25 to 40 in good health. CDR3s include the opening cysteine and the closing phenylalanine or tryptophan. Clone size is stated in some rows and not others, as once, few, many or a class when expanded.

V gene	clone size	CDR3 protein
TRBV12-3/TRBV12-4	few	CASRSGTGGAYGYTF
TRBV7-9	NA	CASSREGAETQYF
TRBV3-1	NA	CASSARQDFWGYTF
TRBV4-1	NA	CASSDTTRDGYTF
TRBV20-1	few	CSASRRRGSGEQFF
TRBV20-1	NA	CSAALDSYEQYF
TRBV7-8	NA	CASSYNVGRERAGNEQFF
TRBV10-3	NA	CAIRRWTDTDTQYF
TRBV28	NA	CASSPHLLAGGSYEQYF
TRBV10-3	NA	CAIRYSGDSYNEQFF
TRBV6-2/TRBV6-3	once	CASSYATDTQYF
TRBV6-6	NA	CASRDSRNEQYF
TRBV29-1	NA	CSANPRQGAGAEAFF
TRBV15	NA	CATWDSSYNEQFF
TRBV28	NA	CASRKAGTVTDTQYF
TRBV12-3/TRBV12-4	many	CASSLTSGSSEQYF
TRBV10-3	NA	CATFGTGTSGSNEQFF
TRBV6-1	NA	CASSELRTDYGYTF
TRBV9	NA	CASNREGGNYGYTF
TRBV11-2	NA	CASLTLTSGGTDTQYF
TRBV20-1	NA	CSAKIAGETDTQYF